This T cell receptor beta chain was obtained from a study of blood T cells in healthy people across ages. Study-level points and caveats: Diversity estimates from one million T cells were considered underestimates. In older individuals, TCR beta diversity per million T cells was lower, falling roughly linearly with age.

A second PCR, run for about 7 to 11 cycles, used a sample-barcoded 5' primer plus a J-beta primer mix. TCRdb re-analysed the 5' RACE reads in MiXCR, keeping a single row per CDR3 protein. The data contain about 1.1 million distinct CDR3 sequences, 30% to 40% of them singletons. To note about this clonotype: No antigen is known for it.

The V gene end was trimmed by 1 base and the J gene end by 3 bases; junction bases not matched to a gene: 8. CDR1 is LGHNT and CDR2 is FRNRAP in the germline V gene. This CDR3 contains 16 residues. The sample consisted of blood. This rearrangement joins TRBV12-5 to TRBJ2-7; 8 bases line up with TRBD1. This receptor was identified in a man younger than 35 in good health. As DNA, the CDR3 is TGTGCTAGTGGTTTGGGGACAGGGTTTTTGGGCTACGAGCAGTACTTC. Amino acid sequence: CASGLGTGFLGYEQYF.